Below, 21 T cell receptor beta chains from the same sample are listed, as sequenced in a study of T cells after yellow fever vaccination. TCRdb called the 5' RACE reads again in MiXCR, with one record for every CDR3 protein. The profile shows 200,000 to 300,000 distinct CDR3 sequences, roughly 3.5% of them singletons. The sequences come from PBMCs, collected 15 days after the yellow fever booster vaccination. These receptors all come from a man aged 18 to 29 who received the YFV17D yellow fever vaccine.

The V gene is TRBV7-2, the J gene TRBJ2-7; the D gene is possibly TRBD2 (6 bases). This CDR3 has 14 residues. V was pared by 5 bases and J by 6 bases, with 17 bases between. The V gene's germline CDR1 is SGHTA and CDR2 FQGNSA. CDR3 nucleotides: TGTGCCAGCAGCCCTAATCGGGGGTTGGGCGAGCAGTACGTC. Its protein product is CASSPNRGLGEQYV.

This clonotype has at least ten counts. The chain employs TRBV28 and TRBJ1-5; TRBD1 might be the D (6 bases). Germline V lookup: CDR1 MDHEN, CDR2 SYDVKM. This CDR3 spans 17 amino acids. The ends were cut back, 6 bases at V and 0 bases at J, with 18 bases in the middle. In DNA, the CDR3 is TGTGCCAGCAGCTCCCCTACCGGGACAATTAGCAATCAGCCCCAGCATTTT. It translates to CASSSPTGTISNQPQHF. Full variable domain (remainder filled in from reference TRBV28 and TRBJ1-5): DVKVTQSSRYLVKRTGEKVFLECVQDMDHENMFWYRQDPGLGLRLIYFSYDVKMKEKGDIPEGYSVSREKKERFSLILESASTNQTSMYLCASSSPTGTISNQPQHFGDGTRLSIL.

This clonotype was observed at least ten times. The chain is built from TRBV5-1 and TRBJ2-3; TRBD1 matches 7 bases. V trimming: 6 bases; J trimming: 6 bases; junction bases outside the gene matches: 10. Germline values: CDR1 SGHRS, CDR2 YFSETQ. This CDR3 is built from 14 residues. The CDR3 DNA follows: TGCGCCAGCACTGAGGGGGCGGCAGTTGATACGCAGTATTTT. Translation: CASTEGAAVDTQYF. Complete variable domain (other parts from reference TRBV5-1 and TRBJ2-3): KAGVTQTPRYLIKTRGQQVTLSCSPISGHRSVSWYQQTPGQGLQFLFEYFSETQRNKGNFPGRFSGRQFSNSRSEMNVSTLELGDSALYLCASTEGAAVDTQYFGPGTRLTVL.

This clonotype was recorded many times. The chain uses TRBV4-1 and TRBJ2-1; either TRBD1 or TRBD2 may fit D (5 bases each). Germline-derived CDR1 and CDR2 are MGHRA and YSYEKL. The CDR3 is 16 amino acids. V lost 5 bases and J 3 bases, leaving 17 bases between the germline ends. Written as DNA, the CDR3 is TGCGCCAGCAGCGCAACCGGGACGGGGATCTACAATGAGCAGTTCTTC. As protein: CASSATGTGIYNEQFF.

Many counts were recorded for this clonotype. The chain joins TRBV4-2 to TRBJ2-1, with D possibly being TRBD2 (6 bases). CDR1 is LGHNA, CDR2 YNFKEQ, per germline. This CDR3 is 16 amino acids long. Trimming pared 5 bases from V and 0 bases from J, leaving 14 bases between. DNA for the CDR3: TGTGCCAGCAGCTCATTAGCGGCCGGCTCCTACAATGAGCAGTTCTTC. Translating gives CASSSLAAGSYNEQFF.

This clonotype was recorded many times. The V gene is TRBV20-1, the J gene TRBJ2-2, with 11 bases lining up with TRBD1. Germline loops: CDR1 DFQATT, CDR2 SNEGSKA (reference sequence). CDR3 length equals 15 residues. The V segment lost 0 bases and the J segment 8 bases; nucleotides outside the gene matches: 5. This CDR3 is CSARDRTGGRGELFF. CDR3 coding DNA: TGCAGTGCTAGAGACCGGACAGGGGGCAGGGGGGAGCTGTTTTTT.

The CDR3 nucleotides are TGCGCCAGCAGCTTGATTATGTCGGGAGAGACCCAGTACTTC. It encodes CASSLIMSGETQYF. The chain links TRBV5-1 to TRBJ2-5; D call uncertain. This CDR3 spans 14 amino acids. V gave up 1 base and J gave up 4 bases, with 11 bases separating them. Per the germline V gene, CDR1 is SGHRS and CDR2 is YFSETQ.

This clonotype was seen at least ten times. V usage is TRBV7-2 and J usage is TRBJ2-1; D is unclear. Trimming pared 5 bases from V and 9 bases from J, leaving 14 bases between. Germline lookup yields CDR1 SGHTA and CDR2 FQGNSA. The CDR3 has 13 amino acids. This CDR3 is CASSADPRREQFF. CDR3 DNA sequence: TGTGCCAGCAGCGCGGACCCCCGCCGTGAGCAGTTCTTC.

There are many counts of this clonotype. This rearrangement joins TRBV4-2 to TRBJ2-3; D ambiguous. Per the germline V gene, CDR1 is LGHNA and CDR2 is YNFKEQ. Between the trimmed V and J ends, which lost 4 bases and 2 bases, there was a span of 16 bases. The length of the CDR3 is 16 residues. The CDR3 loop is CASSPRKGGPTDTQYF. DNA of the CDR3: TGTGCCAGCAGCCCCCGGAAAGGCGGCCCCACAGATACGCAGTATTTT.

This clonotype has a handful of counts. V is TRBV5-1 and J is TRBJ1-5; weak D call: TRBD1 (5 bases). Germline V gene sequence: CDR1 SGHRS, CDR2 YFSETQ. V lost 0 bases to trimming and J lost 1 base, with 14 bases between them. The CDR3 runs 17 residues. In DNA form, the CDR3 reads TGCGCCAGCAGCTTGGCGTCGGGGGATGCGAGCAATCAGCCCCAGCATTTT. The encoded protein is CASSLASGDASNQPQHF.

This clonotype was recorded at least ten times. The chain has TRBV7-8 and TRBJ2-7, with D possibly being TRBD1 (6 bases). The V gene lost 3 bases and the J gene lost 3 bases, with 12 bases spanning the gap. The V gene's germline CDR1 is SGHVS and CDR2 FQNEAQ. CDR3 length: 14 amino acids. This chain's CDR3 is CASSLGTGRYEQYF. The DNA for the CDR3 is TGTGCCAGCAGCTTGGGCACAGGGCGCTACGAGCAGTACTTC.

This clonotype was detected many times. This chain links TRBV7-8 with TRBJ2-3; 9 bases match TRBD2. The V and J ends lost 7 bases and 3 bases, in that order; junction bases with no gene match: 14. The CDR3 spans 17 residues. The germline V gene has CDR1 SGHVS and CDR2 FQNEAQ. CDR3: CASNWESGTSKTDTQYF. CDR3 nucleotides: TGTGCCAGCAACTGGGAGTCCGGGACTAGCAAGACAGATACGCAGTATTTT.

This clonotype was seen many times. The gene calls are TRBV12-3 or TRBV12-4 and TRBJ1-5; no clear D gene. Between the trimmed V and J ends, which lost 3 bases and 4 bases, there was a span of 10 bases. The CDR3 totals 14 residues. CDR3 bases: TGTGCCAGCAGTTTCGGTCGCGCAAATCAGCCCCAGCATTTT. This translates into CASSFGRANQPQHF.

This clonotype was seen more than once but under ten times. The CDR3: CASSFRGGQTLSEHYGYTF. DNA for the CDR3: TGCGCCAGCAGCTTTAGAGGAGGACAGACCCTAAGTGAGCACTATGGCTACACCTTC. V usage is TRBV5-1 and J usage is TRBJ1-2; D may be TRBD1 (6 bases). Germline V CDR1 and CDR2: SGHRS, YFSETQ. Trimming stripped 2 bases from V and 3 bases from J, with 26 bases between. This CDR3 is built from 19 residues.

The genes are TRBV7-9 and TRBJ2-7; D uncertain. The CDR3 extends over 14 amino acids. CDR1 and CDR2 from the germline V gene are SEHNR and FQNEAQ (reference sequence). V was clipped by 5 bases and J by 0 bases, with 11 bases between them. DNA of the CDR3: TGTGCCAGCAGCCCGGGCTTAAGCTCCTACGAGCAGTACTTC. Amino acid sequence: CASSPGLSSYEQYF.

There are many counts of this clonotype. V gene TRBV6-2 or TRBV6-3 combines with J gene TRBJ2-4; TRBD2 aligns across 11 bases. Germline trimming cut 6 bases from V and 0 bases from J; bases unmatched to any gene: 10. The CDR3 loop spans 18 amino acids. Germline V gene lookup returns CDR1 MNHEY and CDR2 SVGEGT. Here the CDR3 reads CASRPRGTSGIAKNIQYF. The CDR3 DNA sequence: TGTGCCAGCAGACCGCGCGGGACTAGCGGTATAGCCAAAAACATTCAGTACTTC.

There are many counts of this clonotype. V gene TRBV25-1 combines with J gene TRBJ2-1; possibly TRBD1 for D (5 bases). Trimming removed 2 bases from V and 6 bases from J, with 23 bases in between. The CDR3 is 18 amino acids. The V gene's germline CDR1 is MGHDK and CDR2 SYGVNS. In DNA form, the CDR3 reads TGTGCCAGCAGTGAACAGGGAACAGATCGGAAGACAGTCAATGAGCAGTTCTTC. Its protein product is CASSEQGTDRKTVNEQFF.

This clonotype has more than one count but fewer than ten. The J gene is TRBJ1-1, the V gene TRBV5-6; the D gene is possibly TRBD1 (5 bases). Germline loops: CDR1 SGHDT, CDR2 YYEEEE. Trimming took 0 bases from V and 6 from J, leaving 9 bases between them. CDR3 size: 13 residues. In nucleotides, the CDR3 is TGTGCCAGCAGCTTGGGACAGTCGGCTGAAGCTTTCTTT. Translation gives CASSLGQSAEAFF.

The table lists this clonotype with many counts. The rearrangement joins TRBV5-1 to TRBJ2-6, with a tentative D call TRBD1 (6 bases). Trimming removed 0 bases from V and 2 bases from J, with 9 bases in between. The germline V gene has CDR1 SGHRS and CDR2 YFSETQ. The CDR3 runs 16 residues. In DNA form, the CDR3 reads TGCGCCAGCAGCTTGGCCCAGGGGACTGGGGCCAACGTCCTGACTTTC. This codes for CASSLAQGTGANVLTF.

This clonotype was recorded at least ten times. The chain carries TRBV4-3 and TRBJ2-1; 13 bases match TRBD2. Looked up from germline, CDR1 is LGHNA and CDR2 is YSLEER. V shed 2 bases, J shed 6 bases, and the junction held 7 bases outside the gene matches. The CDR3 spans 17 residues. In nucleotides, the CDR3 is TGCGCCAGCAGCCAATATGGAACTAGCGGGGGGGCCAATGAGCAGTTCTTC. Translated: CASSQYGTSGGANEQFF.

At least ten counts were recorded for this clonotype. The CDR3 coding sequence is TGCGCCAGCAGCTTGGCCTACGAGGGGCCCGGGGAGCTGTTTTTT. It translates to CASSLAYEGPGELFF. V gene TRBV5-1 combines with J gene TRBJ2-2; D possibly matches TRBD1 or TRBD2 (5 bases each). CDR1 is SGHRS and CDR2 is YFSETQ in the germline V gene. V gave up 0 bases and J gave up 6 bases, with 12 bases separating them. This CDR3 has 15 residues.